Below, 17 T cell receptor beta chains from the same sample are listed, as sequenced in a study of Ad26.COV2.S vaccination and SARS-CoV-2 variants. Some clones are missing from TCRdb's copy, which holds only in-frame ones; the method was immunoSEQ multiplex PCR. The table includes about 680,000 clones, around 89% detected once. Treatment specified: around 19 received Ad26.COV2.S at low or high dose, single or two shots; five or six received placebo; per-sample allocation not given. It was on day 63 after the first vaccine or placebo injection that samples were taken. The material was peripheral blood, obtained in a trial of Ad26.COV2.S vaccine versus placebo. The receptors were sampled from a person aged 18-65 years who received the Ad26.COV2.S COVID-19 vaccine or a placebo.

As concerns this clone: A much larger clone lies a single base off, so this may be a read error. The chain recombines TRBV4-2 with TRBJ1-5; 7 bases fit TRBD1. V trimming: 4 bases; J trimming: 2 bases; junction bases outside the gene matches: 2. This CDR3 comprises 14 residues. CDR1 LGHNA and CDR2 YNFKEQ come from the germline V gene. CDR3 residues: CASSRGQGNQPQHF. The CDR3 coding sequence is TGTGCCAGCAGCCGCGGACAGGGCAATCAGCCCCAGCATTTT.

V is TRBV7-9 and J is TRBJ2-1; 13 bases are a match to TRBD2. The CDR3 length is 15 residues. V was clipped by 4 bases and J by 4 bases; unmatched bases: 1. The germline CDR1 and CDR2 sequences are SEHNR and FQNEAQ (reference sequence). The DNA of the CDR3 is TGTGCCAGCAGCTCGACTAGCGGGAGGTACAATGAGCAGTTCTTC. Translating gives CASSSTSGRYNEQFF.

The chain joins TRBV6-5 to TRBJ2-1; D unresolved. Per the germline V gene, CDR1 is MNHEY and CDR2 is SVGAGI. V was cut by 4 bases and J by 6 bases, with 4 bases left in between. The CDR3 length is 11 residues. CDR3 amino acids: CASSSGNEQFF. CDR3 sequence (DNA): TGTGCCAGCAGTTCAGGCAATGAGCAGTTCTTC.

This clone was seen once. One base away lies a much larger clone, so this may be a sequencing read error. This sequence joins TRBV25-1 and TRBJ1-1; no definite D call. Trimming took 3 bases from V and 0 from J, leaving 5 bases between them. Germline CDR1 MGHDK, CDR2 SYGVNS. This CDR3 comprises 13 residues. The CDR3 DNA reads as TGTGCCAGCAGTGAGAGGCTGAACACTGAAGCTTTCTTT. Its protein product is CASSERLNTEAFF.

This clone was observed a few times. The genes are TRBV15 and TRBJ1-4; 7 bases line up with TRBD1. Unmatched junction bases numbered 8, after V lost 4 bases and J lost 6 bases. The CDR3 is 15 amino acids. Per the germline V gene, CDR1 is LNHNV and CDR2 is YYDKDF (reference sequence). This chain's CDR3 is CATSNDREGHEKLFF. CDR3 sequence (DNA): TGTGCCACCAGCAACGACAGGGAGGGCCATGAAAAACTGTTTTTT.

The chain couples TRBV3-1 (or the pseudogene TRBV3-2) to TRBJ2-7, with unresolved D. The germline V and J ends were trimmed by 0 bases and 6 bases, with 6 bases remaining between them. This CDR3 spans 12 amino acids. In germline, CDR1 is LGHDT, CDR2 YNNKEL (reference sequence). The CDR3 DNA sequence: TGTGCCAGCAGCCAAGAGACTCGCGAGCAGTACTTC. Translation: CASSQETREQYF.

The chain couples TRBV13 to TRBJ1-3; no clear D. The ends were cut back, 4 bases at V and 9 bases at J, with 13 bases in the middle. The CDR3 is 13 residues long. Germline-derived CDR1 and CDR2 are PRHDT and FYEKMQ (reference sequence). The CDR3 bases are TGTGCCAGCAGCTCCCCGGAAAGGAGCACCATATATTTT. Amino acids: CASSSPERSTIYF. The full variable domain, completed using reference TRBV13 and TRBJ1-3, is AAGVIQSPRHLIKEKRETATLKCYPIPRHDTVYWYQQGPGQDPQFLISFYEKMQSDKGSIPDRFSAQQFSDYHSELNMSSLELGDSALYFCASSSPERSTIYFGEGSWLTVV.

This clone was found once. V is TRBV6-5 and J is TRBJ1-6; possibly TRBD1 for D (5 bases). Per the germline V gene, CDR1 is MNHEY and CDR2 is SVGAGI. The CDR3 runs to 14 residues. Between the trimmed V and J ends, which lost 5 bases and 8 bases, there was a span of 13 bases. The DNA for the CDR3 is TGTGCCAGCAGTAGGGGACGGGAAGATTCACCCCTCCACTTT. Translation gives CASSRGREDSPLHF.

The chain carries TRBV7-3 and TRBJ2-1; D call uncertain. CDR3 length: 13 amino acids. The V and J ends lost 1 base and 6 bases respectively, with 7 bases between them. Germline-derived CDR1 and CDR2 are SGHTA and FQGTGA. CDR3 DNA sequence: TGTGCCAGCAGCTTAATGGGAATCAATGAGCAGTTCTTC. Residues: CASSLMGINEQFF.

V usage is TRBV4-2 and J usage is TRBJ2-3; 8 bases fit TRBD1. The ends lost 4 bases at V and 1 base at J; junction bases unmatched: 1. CDR1 is LGHNA and CDR2 is YNFKEQ in the germline V gene. This CDR3 spans 14 amino acids. The CDR3 spells CASSPDRGTDTQYF. CDR3 DNA sequence: TGTGCCAGCAGCCCGGACAGGGGCACAGATACGCAGTATTTT.

V and J are TRBV29-1 and TRBJ2-7; the match to TRBD2 covers 16 bases. After removal of 4 bases from V and 3 bases from J, the junction contained 3 bases not matched to a gene. This CDR3 has 15 amino acids. CDR1 is SQVTM, CDR2 ANQGSEA, per germline. The CDR3, as DNA: TGCAGCGTTGTGGGACTAGCGGGAGGGTACTACGAGCAGTACTTC. Its translation: CSVVGLAGGYYEQYF.

The V call is TRBV3-1 (or the pseudogene TRBV3-2), the J call TRBJ2-1; 7 bases are a match to TRBD2. Trimming at V came to 1 base and at J to 10 bases, leaving 7 bases not matched to a gene. CDR3 length: 14 amino acids. Germline loops: CDR1 LGHDT, CDR2 YNNKEL (reference sequence). CDR3 nucleotides: TGTGCCAGCAGCCAAGGCCGGGAGGACCGAGAGCAGTTCTTC. Protein: CASSQGREDREQFF.

The gene calls are TRBV10-3 and TRBJ2-7; TRBD1 is a possible D gene (6 bases). The CDR3 is made up of 14 amino acids. V shed 5 bases and J shed 7 bases, with 18 bases lying between them. Looked up from germline, CDR1 is ENHRY and CDR2 is SYGVKD. CDR3 in amino acids: CAISPGTRPREQYF. CDR3 DNA sequence: TGTGCCATCAGTCCCGGGACACGGCCGCGAGAGCAGTACTTC.

The chain recombines TRBV19 with TRBJ2-7; the match to TRBD1 covers 9 bases. CDR1 is LNHDA and CDR2 is SQIVND in the germline V gene (reference sequence). Unmatched junction bases numbered 17, after V lost 11 bases and J lost 0 bases. This CDR3 is 17 amino acids long. In nucleotides, the CDR3 is TGTGCCGGCCCCGGGACAGGGACTCTGACCAGCTCCTACGAGCAGTACTTC. As protein: CAGPGTGTLTSSYEQYF.

The V and J genes are TRBV7-2 and TRBJ2-2; 9 bases line up with TRBD2. The CDR3 is made up of 14 amino acids. Germline V gene data show CDR1 as SGHTA and CDR2 as FQGNSA. V was clipped by 5 bases and J by 5 bases; unmatched bases: 3. CDR3 amino acids: CASSRGLATGELFF. The CDR3 coding sequence is TGTGCCAGCAGCCGGGGACTAGCTACCGGGGAGCTGTTTTTT.

This clone was detected only once. CDR3 coding DNA: TGCGCCAGCAGCCAAGGTATAGGGAGTCAGCCCCAGCATTTT. It encodes CASSQGIGSQPQHF. The V and J genes are TRBV4-1 and TRBJ1-5; D remains unclear. The CDR3 runs 14 residues. V was cut by 1 base and J by 6 bases, with 10 bases left in between. Germline-derived CDR1 and CDR2 are MGHRA and YSYEKL.

This clone was detected a few times. The rearrangement links TRBV5-1 to TRBJ1-6; D gene unclear. Trimming took off 0 bases at V and 4 bases at J, with 8 bases between the two ends. The CDR3 runs 15 residues. Germline V lookup: CDR1 SGHRS, CDR2 YFSETQ. The CDR3 DNA sequence: TGCGCCAGCAGCTTGGACAGACCGTATAATTCACCCCTCCACTTT. Translation: CASSLDRPYNSPLHF.